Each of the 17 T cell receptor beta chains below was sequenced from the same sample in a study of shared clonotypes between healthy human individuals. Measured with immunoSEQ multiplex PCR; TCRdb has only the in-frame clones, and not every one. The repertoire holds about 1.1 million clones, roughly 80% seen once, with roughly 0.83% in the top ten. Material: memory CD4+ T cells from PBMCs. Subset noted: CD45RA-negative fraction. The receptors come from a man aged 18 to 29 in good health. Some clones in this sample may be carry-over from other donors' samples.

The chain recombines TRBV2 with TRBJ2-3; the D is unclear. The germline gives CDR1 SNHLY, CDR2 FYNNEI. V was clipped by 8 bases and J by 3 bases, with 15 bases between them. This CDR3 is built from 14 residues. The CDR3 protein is CASSYSRITDTQYF. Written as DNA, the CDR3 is TGTGCCAGCTCGTACAGCCGAATTACAGATACGCAGTATTTT.

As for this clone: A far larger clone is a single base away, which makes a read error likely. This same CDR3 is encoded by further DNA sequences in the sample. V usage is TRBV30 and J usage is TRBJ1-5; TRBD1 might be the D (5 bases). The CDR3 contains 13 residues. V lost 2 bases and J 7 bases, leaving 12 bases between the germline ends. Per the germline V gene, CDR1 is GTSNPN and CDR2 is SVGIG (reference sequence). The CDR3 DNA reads TGTGCCTGGAGTAGGGGTAACGGGCAGCCCCAGCATTTT. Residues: CAWSRGNGQPQHF.

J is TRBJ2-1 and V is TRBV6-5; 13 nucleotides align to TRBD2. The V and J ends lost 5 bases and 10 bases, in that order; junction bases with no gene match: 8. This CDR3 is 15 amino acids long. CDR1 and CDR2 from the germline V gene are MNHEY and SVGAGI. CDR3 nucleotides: TGTGCCAGCAGTAGACTAGCGGGAGGCTCGGGCGAGCAGTTCTTC. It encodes CASSRLAGGSGEQFF.

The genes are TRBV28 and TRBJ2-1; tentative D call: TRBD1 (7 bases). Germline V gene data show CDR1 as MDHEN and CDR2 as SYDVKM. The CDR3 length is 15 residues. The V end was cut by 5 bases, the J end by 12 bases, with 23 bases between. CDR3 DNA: TGTGCCAGCAGTCTGCCGGGACAGCTACCCGGGGGGCAGTTCTTC. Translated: CASSLPGQLPGGQFF.

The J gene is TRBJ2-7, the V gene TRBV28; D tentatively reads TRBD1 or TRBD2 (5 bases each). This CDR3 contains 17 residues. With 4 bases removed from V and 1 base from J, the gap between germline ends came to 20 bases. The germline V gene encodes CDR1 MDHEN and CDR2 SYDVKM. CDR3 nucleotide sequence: TGTGCCAGCAGTTCCCCCCTATTCAGGGACGGATCCTACGAGCAGTACTTC. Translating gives CASSSPLFRDGSYEQYF.

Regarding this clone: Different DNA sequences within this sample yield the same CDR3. CDR3 loop: CASSPTGPGNTIYF. CDR3 bases: TGCGCCAGCAGCCCGACAGGCCCTGGAAACACCATATATTTT. J is TRBJ1-3 and V is TRBV5-1, with D tentatively TRBD1 (6 bases). Trimming cost V 4 bases and J 2 bases, with 10 bases left between them. CDR3 size: 14 residues. From germline, CDR1 is SGHRS and CDR2 YFSETQ.

The DNA for the CDR3 is TGTGCCAGCAGCCCTGGGGGTGGCAATCAGCCCCAGCATTTT. The encoded protein is CASSPGGGNQPQHF. The chain couples TRBV7-2 to TRBJ1-5, with D perhaps matching TRBD1 (5 bases). CDR3 length: 14 residues. CDR1 and CDR2 from the germline V gene are SGHTA and FQGNSA. V gave up 5 bases and J gave up 2 bases, with 10 bases separating them.

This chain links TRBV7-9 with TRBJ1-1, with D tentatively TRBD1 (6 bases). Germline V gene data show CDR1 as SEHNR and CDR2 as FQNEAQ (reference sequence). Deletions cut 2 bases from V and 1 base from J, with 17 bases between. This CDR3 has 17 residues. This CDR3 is CASSLRRQANSNTEAFF. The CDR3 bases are TGTGCCAGCAGCTTACGCCGACAGGCGAACTCGAACACTGAAGCTTTCTTT.

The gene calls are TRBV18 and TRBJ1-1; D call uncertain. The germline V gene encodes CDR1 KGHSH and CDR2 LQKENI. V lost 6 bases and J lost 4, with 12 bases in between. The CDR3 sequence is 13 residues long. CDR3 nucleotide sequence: TGTGCCAGCTCCCTAGAGGTTGGCACTGAAGCTTTCTTT. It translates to CASSLEVGTEAFF.

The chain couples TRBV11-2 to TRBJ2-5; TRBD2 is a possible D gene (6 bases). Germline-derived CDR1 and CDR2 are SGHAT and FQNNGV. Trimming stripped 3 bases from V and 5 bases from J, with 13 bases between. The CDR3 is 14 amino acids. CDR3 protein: CASSFRDSPETQYF. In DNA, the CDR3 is TGTGCCAGCAGCTTTCGGGACTCACCGGAGACCCAGTACTTC.

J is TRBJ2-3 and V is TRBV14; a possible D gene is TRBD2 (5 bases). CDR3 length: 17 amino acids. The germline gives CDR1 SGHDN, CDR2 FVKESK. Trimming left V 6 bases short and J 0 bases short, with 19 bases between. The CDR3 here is CASSPALPRLSTDTQYF. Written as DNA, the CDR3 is TGTGCCAGCAGTCCAGCGTTGCCGAGACTAAGCACAGATACGCAGTATTTT.

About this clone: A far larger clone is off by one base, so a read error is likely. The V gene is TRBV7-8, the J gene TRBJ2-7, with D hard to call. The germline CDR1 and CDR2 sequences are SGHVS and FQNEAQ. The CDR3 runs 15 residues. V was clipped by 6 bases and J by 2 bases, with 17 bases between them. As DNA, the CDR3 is TGTGCCAGCAGTCTCCTCCGCTACTCACCCTACGAGCAGTACTTC. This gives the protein CASSLLRYSPYEQYF.

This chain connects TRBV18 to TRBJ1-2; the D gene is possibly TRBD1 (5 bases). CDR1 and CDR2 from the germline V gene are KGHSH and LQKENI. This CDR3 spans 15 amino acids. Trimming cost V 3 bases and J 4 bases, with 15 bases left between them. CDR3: CASSPGGEPVYGYTF. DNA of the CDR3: TGTGCCAGCTCACCTGGGGGGGAACCGGTCTATGGCTACACCTTC.

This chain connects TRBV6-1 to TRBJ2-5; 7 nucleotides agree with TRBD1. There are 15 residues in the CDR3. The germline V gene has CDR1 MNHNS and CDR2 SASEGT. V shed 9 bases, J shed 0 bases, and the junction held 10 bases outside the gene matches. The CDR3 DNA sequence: TGTGCCAGTGACCCCGGGACAGCGAACCAAGAGACCCAGTACTTC. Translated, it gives CASDPGTANQETQYF.

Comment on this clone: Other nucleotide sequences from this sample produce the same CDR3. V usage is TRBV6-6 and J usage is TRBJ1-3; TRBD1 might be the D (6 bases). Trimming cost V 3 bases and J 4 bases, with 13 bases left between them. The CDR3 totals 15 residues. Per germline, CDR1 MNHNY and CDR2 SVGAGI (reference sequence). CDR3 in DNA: TGTGCCAGCAGTTATATTGGGGGGCTCGGAAACACCATATATTTT. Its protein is CASSYIGGLGNTIYF.

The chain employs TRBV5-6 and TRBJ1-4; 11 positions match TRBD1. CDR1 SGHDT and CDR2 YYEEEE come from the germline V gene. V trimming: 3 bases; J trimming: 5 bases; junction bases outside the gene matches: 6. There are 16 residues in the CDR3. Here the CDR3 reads CASSSTRDRGNEKLFF. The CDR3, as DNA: TGTGCCAGCAGCTCTACCCGGGACAGGGGGAATGAAAAACTGTTTTTT.

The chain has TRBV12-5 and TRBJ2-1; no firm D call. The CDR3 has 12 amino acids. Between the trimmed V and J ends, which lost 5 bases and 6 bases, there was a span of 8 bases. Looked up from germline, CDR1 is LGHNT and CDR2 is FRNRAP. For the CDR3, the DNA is TGTGCTAGTGGTGACCCTCTCAATGAGCAGTTCTTC. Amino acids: CASGDPLNEQFF.